Below are 23 T cell receptor beta chains sequenced from a single sample in a study of cytomegalovirus exposure and HLA in healthy donors. The PCR employed 60 Vbeta primers together with 13 Jbeta primers. The assay was immunoSEQ multiplex PCR, and TCRdb's table has in-frame clones only and misses some. This sample's table reports 96,000 or so clones. What was sequenced was PBMCs. The receptor source for this set is a girl aged 5 to 17 in good health and CMV-seropositive.

The DNA of the CDR3 is TGTGCCAGCAGGGGACAGGAAAATCAGCCCCAGCATTTT. Its protein is CASRGQENQPQHF. V gene TRBV2 combines with J gene TRBJ1-5; 8 bases map to TRBD1. The CDR3 extends over 13 amino acids. Trimming at V came to 6 bases and at J to 4 bases, leaving 2 bases not matched to a gene. Germline CDR1 reads SNHLY; CDR2 reads FYNNEI.

The chain carries TRBV30 and TRBJ2-7; TRBD2 agrees at 8 bases. Unmatched junction bases numbered 6, after V lost 2 bases and J lost 3 bases. From germline, CDR1 is GTSNPN and CDR2 SVGIG (reference sequence). The CDR3 runs 14 residues. In nucleotides, the CDR3 is TGTGCCTGGAGTTCGGTCGGGGGGGGCTACGAGCAGTACGTC. Translated, it gives CAWSSVGGGYEQYV.

V and J are TRBV2 and TRBJ2-7; 7 bases line up with TRBD1. Trimming removed 4 bases from V and 0 bases from J; junction bases left unmatched: 3. Germline values: CDR1 SNHLY, CDR2 FYNNEI. The CDR3 loop spans 14 amino acids. The CDR3 loop is CASSVDRSSYEQYF. As DNA, the CDR3 is TGTGCCAGCAGTGTGGACAGGAGCTCCTACGAGCAGTACTTC.

V and J are TRBV7-3 and TRBJ2-5; possible D gene TRBD1, 6 bases. Between the trimmed V and J ends, which lost 2 bases and 2 bases, there was a span of 12 bases. The CDR3 is made up of 15 amino acids. Germline-derived CDR1 and CDR2 are SGHTA and FQGTGA. The CDR3 region has the DNA TGTGCCAGCAGCTTAGGGGACACCTCACAAGAGACCCAGTACTTC. It yields the protein CASSLGDTSQETQYF.

V usage is TRBV2 and J usage is TRBJ1-3; 11 bases are a match to TRBD1. The CDR3 has 15 residues. The J segment lost 4 bases and the V segment lost 6 bases, leaving 5 bases of the junction unmatched. CDR1 and CDR2 (germline): SNHLY, FYNNEI. CDR3 sequence reads: CASRGQGASGNTIYF. The CDR3 DNA reads TGTGCCAGCAGAGGACAGGGGGCGAGCGGAAACACCATATATTTT.

J is TRBJ2-7 and V is TRBV7-2, with 7 positions matching TRBD2. The V gene's germline CDR1 is SGHTA and CDR2 FQGNSA. This CDR3 is built from 14 residues. Trimming cost V 0 bases and J 4 bases; bases outside gene matches: 3. CDR3 sequence: CASSLAIGGYEQYF. The CDR3, as DNA: TGTGCCAGCAGCTTAGCGATCGGGGGGTACGAGCAGTACTTC.

The chain has TRBV28 and TRBJ2-3; weak D call: TRBD2 (7 bases). Germline CDR1 and CDR2: MDHEN and SYDVKM. V dropped 2 bases and J dropped 5 bases, with 17 bases sitting between them. The CDR3 is 16 amino acids. DNA of the CDR3: TGTGCCAGCAGTTTACCATCGGGGGGCGGTGGAGATACGCAGTATTTT. This gives the protein CASSLPSGGGGDTQYF.

V is TRBV9 and J is TRBJ2-7; possible D gene TRBD2, 6 bases. The length of the CDR3 is 15 residues. V was cut by 0 bases and J by 3 bases, with 13 bases left in between. The V gene's germline CDR1 is SGDLS and CDR2 YYNGEE. Here the CDR3 reads CASSVEWGDSYEQYF. The CDR3 bases are TGTGCCAGCAGCGTAGAGTGGGGGGATAGCTACGAGCAGTACTTC.

This chain connects TRBV9 to TRBJ2-2; D is ambiguous. V was shortened by 4 bases and J by 4 bases, with 5 bases between the two germline ends. The germline V gene encodes CDR1 SGDLS and CDR2 YYNGEE. This CDR3 spans 12 amino acids. The CDR3 sequence: CASSQSTGELFF. The CDR3 DNA follows: TGTGCCAGCAGCCAATCCACCGGGGAGCTGTTTTTT.

This rearrangement joins TRBV4-2 to TRBJ2-1; 11 bases match TRBD2. Germline CDR1 and CDR2: LGHNA and YNFKEQ. With V trimmed by 0 bases and J by 9 bases, 7 bases remained unmatched. This CDR3 contains 16 residues. The CDR3 bases are TGTGCCAGCAGCCAAGAGGGTACTAGCGGGGGCGGTGAGCAGTTCTTC. Translated: CASSQEGTSGGGEQFF.

The chain joins TRBV9 to TRBJ2-5; 12 nucleotides align to TRBD2. Germline V gives CDR1 SGDLS, CDR2 YYNGEE. The V segment lost 2 bases and the J segment 0 bases; nucleotides outside the gene matches: 8. The length of the CDR3 is 18 residues. For the CDR3, the DNA is TGTGCCAGCAGCGTTTCAAGGACTAGCGGGGACAACCAAGAGACCCAGTACTTC. Protein sequence: CASSVSRTSGDNQETQYF.

The V call is TRBV6-6, the J call TRBJ1-1; 7 bases are shared with TRBD1. Trimming took 5 bases from V and 5 from J; bases not matched to a gene: 2. CDR1 is MNHNY, CDR2 SVGAGI, per germline (reference sequence). The CDR3 totals 12 residues. The DNA of the CDR3 is TGTGCCAGCAGTCTACAGGGGACTGAAGCTTTCTTT. Its translation: CASSLQGTEAFF.

This chain links TRBV6-5 with TRBJ1-1; D is uncertain. Germline CDR1 and CDR2: MNHEY and SVGAGI. The V end was cut by 5 bases, the J end by 0 bases, with 7 bases between. The CDR3 has 13 amino acids. CDR3 amino acids: CASSNPVNTEAFF. The CDR3 region has the DNA TGTGCCAGCAGTAATCCAGTGAACACTGAAGCTTTCTTT.

The chain is built from TRBV7-2 and TRBJ1-1, with D perhaps matching TRBD1 (5 bases). Germline assignment: CDR1 SGHTA and CDR2 FQGNSA. V lost 4 bases to trimming and J lost 5 bases, with 17 bases between them. This CDR3 region has 15 residues. The CDR3 loop reads CASSYPRAGLTEAFF. The CDR3 DNA follows: TGTGCCAGCAGCTACCCCCGGGCAGGGCTAACTGAAGCTTTCTTT.

V gene TRBV19 combines with J gene TRBJ2-1; 8 positions agree with TRBD2. With 1 base clipped from V and 4 bases from J, the junction kept 9 bases outside the gene matches. Germline CDR1 is LNHDA and CDR2 is SQIVND (reference sequence). The CDR3 totals 17 residues. Written as DNA, the CDR3 is TGTGCCAGTAGTATAGCTCCGGCGGGGGGTTATTACAATGAGCAGTTCTTC. The encoded protein is CASSIAPAGGYYNEQFF.

The genes are TRBV6-5 and TRBJ2-3; D may be TRBD2 (6 bases). This CDR3 comprises 15 residues. Looked up from germline, CDR1 is MNHEY and CDR2 is SVGAGI. V lost 6 bases to trimming and J lost 1 base, with 14 bases between them. This chain's CDR3 is CASRWDSLGTDTQYF. The CDR3 coding sequence is TGTGCCAGCAGATGGGACTCCCTTGGCACAGATACGCAGTATTTT.

The V gene is TRBV10-3, the J gene TRBJ1-2; D may be TRBD1 (5 bases). Per the germline V gene, CDR1 is ENHRY and CDR2 is SYGVKD. This CDR3 has 14 amino acids. The germline V and J ends were trimmed by 3 bases and 4 bases, with 12 bases remaining between them. Here the CDR3 reads CAISDPPGLYGYTF. CDR3 in DNA: TGTGCCATCAGTGACCCACCAGGGCTCTATGGCTACACCTTC.

The J gene is TRBJ1-1, the V gene TRBV9; TRBD1 matches at 10 bases. The V segment lost 0 bases and the J segment 10 bases; nucleotides outside the gene matches: 0. CDR1 SGDLS and CDR2 YYNGEE come from the germline V gene. The CDR3 sequence is 12 residues long. CDR3 in amino acids: CASSVGDRGAFF. Written as DNA, the CDR3 is TGTGCCAGCAGCGTAGGGGACAGGGGAGCTTTCTTT.

J is TRBJ1-4 and V is TRBV4-3; tentatively, D is TRBD1 (6 bases). There are 18 residues in the CDR3. Trimming removed 0 bases from V and 5 bases from J, with 19 bases in between. Germline V lookup: CDR1 LGHNA, CDR2 YSLEER. CDR3 bases: TGCGCCAGCAGCCAAGACCAGGTGGGGGCGTACTCGAATGAAAAACTGTTTTTT. Residues: CASSQDQVGAYSNEKLFF.

This chain uses TRBV29-1 with TRBJ2-1, with TRBD1 matching 7 bases. Germline lookup yields CDR1 SQVTM and CDR2 ANQGSEA. This CDR3 has 14 residues. Trimming cost V 4 bases and J 1 base; bases outside gene matches: 4. CDR3 nucleotide sequence: TGCAGCGTTGTGGGCAGGGGGTCCTACAATGAGCAGTTCTTC. This codes for CSVVGRGSYNEQFF.

The chain is built from TRBV6-1 and TRBJ1-3; 7 nucleotides agree with TRBD1. Trimming took 7 bases from V and 1 from J; bases not matched to a gene: 7. From germline, CDR1 is MNHNS and CDR2 SASEGT. This CDR3 region has 15 residues. In DNA form, the CDR3 reads TGTGCCAGCAAAAGGACAGGAGATTCTGGAAACACCATATATTTT. The encoded protein is CASKRTGDSGNTIYF.

The V gene is TRBV13, the J gene TRBJ1-1; D might be TRBD1 (6 bases). The germline CDR1 and CDR2 sequences are PRHDT and FYEKMQ (reference sequence). Trimming shortened V by 3 bases and J by 0 bases, and 11 bases separated the two germline ends. This CDR3 is 15 amino acids long. The CDR3 DNA reads TGTGCCAGCAGCTTCGACAGGAAGATGAACACTGAAGCTTTCTTT. Translation gives CASSFDRKMNTEAFF.

The chain joins TRBV10-3 to TRBJ1-1; D ambiguous. CDR3 length: 14 amino acids. Trimming shortened V by 2 bases and J by 5 bases, and 12 bases separated the two germline ends. Germline CDR1 ENHRY, CDR2 SYGVKD. The CDR3 loop reads CAISEGHLRTEAFF. The CDR3 bases are TGTGCCATCAGTGAGGGGCATCTTAGGACTGAAGCTTTCTTT.